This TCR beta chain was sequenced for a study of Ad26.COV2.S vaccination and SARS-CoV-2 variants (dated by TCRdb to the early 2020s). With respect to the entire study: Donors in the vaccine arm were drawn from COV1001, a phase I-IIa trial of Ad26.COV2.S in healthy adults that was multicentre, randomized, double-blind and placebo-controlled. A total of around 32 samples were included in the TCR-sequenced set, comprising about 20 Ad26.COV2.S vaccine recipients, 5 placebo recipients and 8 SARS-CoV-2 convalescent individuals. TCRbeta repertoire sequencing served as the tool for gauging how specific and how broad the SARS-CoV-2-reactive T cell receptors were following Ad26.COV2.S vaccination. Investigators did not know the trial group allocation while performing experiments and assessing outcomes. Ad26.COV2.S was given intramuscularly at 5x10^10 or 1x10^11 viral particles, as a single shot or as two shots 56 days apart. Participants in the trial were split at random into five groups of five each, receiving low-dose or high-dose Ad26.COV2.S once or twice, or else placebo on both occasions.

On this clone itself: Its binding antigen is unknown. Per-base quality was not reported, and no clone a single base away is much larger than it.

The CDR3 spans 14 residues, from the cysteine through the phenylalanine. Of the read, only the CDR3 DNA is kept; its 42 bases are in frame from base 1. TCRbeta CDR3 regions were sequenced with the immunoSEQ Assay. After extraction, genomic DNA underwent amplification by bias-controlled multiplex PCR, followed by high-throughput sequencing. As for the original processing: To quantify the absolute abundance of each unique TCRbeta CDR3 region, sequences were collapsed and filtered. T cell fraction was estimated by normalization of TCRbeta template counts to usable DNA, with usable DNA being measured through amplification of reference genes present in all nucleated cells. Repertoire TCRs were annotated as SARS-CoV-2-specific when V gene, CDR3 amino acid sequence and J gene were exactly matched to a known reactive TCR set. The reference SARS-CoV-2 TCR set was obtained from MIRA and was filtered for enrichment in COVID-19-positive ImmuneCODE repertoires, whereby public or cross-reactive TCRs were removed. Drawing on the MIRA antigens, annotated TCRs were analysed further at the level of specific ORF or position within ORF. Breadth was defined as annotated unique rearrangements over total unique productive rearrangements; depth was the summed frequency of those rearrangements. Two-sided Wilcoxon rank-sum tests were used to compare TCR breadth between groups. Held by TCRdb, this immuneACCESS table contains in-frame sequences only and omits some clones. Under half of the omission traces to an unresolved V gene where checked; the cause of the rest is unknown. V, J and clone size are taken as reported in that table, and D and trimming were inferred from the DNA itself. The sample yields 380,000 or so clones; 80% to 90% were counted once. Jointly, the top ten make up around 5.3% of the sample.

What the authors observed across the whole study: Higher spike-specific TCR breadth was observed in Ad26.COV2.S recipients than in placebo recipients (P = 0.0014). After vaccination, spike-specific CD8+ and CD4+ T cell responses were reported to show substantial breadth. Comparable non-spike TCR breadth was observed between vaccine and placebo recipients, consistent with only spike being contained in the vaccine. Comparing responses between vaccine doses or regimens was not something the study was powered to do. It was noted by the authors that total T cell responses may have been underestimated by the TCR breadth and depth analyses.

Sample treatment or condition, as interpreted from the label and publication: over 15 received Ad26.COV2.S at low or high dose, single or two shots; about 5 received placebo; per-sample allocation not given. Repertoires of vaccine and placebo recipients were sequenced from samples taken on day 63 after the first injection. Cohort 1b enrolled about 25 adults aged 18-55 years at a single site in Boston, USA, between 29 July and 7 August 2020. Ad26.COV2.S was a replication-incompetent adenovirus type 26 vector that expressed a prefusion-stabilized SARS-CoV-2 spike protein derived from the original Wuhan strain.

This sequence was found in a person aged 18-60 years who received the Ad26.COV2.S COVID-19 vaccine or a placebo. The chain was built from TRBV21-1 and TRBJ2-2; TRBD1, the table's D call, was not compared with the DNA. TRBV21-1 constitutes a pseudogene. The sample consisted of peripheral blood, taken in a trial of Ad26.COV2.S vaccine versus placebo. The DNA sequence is TGTGCCAGCCTACAAACAGGGGTCCCCGGGGAGCTGTTTTTT. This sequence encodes CASLQTGVPGELFF.